The rows below give T cell receptor beta chains drawn from one sample of a study of regulatory T cells in long-lasting Graves disease. In TCRdb, the multiplex PCR reads were re-called with MiXCR into one record per CDR3 protein. The sample lists more than 450,000 distinct CDR3 sequences, roughly 16% occurring once. These data also formed part of another study, on T cells in Graves' hyperthyroidism and ophthalmopathy.

This specimen was peripheral blood mononuclear cells (PBMCs), taken at new diagnosis, from a patient treated with antithyroid drugs. These receptors were obtained from a man aged 35 to 55 with Graves disease. Each CDR3 is given with its conserved first and last residue. The D gene is left open where the match is weak. Some rows have no size entry. The others give once, few or many, or a class for an expanded clone.

J | D | size | V | length | CDR3 | DNA
TRBJ1-1 | - | many | TRBV27 | 15 | CASSLFQGLWAEAFF | TGTGCCAGCAGTTTATTTCAGGGGCTCTGGGCTGAAGCTTTCTTT
TRBJ2-7 | - | - | TRBV7-2 | 15 | CASSPLNVHSYEQYF | TGTGCCAGCAGCCCTCTGAATGTCCACTCCTACGAGCAGTACTTC
TRBJ2-1 | - | - | TRBV20-1 | 11 | CSAEILNEQFF | TGCAGTGCCGAGATCCTCAATGAGCAGTTCTTC
TRBJ2-3 | - | many | TRBV7-2 | 15 | CASSLGQNPTDTQYF | TGTGCCAGCAGCTTAGGACAAAACCCCACAGATACGCAGTATTTT
TRBJ2-3 | - | many | TRBV28 | 20 | CASSSLFLGNQKLSTDTQYF | TGTGCCAGCAGTTCCTTATTTCTAGGCAACCAGAAGCTAAGCACAGATACGCAGTATTTT
TRBJ2-3 | TRBD2 | - | TRBV6-1 | 18 | CASTPGTSGRGSGDTQYF | TGTGCCAGCACTCCAGGGACTAGCGGGAGGGGGTCCGGAGATACGCAGTATTTT
TRBJ2-7 | - | many | TRBV20-1 | 14 | CSARDPVVSYEQYF | TGCAGTGCTAGAGATCCCGTTGTTTCCTACGAGCAGTACTTC
TRBJ2-5 | TRBD2 | many | TRBV15 | 16 | CATSREGTSGLKTQYF | TGTGCCACCAGCAGAGAAGGGACTAGCGGATTGAAGACCCAGTACTTC
TRBJ2-3 | TRBD1 | many | TRBV28 | 15 | CASSHTGGGTDTQYF | TGTGCCAGCAGTCATACAGGGGGCGGCACAGATACGCAGTATTTT
TRBJ2-3 | TRBD2 | many | TRBV5-1 | 18 | CASSLGLASTGGTDTQYF | TGCGCCAGCAGCTTGGGACTAGCGAGCACCGGGGGCACAGATACGCAGTATTTT